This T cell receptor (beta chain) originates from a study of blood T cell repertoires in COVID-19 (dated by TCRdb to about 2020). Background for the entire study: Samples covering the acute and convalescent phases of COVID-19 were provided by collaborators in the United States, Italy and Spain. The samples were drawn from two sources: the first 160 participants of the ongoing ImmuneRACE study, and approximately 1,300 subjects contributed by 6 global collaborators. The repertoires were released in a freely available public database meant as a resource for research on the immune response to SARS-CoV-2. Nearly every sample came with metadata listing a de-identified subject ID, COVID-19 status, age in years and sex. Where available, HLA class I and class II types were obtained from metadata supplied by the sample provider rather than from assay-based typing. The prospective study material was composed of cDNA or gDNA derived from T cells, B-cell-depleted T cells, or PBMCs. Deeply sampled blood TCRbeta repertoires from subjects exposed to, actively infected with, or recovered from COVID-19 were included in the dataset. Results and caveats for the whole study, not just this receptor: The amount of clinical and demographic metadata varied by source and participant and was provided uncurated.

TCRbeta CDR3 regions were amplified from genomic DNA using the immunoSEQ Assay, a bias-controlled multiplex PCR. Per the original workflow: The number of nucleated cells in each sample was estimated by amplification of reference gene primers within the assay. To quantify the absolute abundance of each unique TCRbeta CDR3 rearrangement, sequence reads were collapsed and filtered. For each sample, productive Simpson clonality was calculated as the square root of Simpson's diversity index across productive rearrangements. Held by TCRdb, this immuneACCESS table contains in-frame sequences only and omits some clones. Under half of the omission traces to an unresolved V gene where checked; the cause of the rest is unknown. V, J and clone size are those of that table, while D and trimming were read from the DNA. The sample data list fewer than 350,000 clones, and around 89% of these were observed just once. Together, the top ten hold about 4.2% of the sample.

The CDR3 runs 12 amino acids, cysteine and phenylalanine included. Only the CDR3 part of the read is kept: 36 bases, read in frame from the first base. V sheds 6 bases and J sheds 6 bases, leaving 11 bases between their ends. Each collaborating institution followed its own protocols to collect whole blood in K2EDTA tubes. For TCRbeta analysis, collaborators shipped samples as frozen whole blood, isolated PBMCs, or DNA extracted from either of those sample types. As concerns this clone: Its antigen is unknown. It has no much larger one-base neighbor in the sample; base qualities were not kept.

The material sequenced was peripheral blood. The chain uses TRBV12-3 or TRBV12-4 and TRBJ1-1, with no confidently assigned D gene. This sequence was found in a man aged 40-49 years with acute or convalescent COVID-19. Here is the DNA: TGTGCCAGCAGGGGAGTAAAGGCTGAAGCTTTCTTT. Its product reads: CASRGVKAEAFF.